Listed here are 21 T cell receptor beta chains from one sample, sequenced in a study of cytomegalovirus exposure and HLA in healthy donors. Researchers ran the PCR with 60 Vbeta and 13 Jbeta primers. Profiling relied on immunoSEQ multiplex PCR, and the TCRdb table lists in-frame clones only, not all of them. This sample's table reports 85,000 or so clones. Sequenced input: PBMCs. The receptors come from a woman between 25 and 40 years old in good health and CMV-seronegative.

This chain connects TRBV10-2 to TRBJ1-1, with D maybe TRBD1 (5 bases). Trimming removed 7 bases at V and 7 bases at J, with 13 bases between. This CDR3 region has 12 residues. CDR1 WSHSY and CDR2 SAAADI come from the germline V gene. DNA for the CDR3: TGCGCCAGCAATCTCGGACAAATTGAAGCTTTCTTT. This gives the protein CASNLGQIEAFF.

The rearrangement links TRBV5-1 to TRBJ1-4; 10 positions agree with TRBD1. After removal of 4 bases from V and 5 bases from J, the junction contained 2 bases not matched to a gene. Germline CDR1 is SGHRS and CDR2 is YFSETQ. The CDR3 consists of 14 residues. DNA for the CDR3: TGCGCCAGCAGCCCGGGACAGGGGAATGAAAAACTGTTTTTT. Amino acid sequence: CASSPGQGNEKLFF. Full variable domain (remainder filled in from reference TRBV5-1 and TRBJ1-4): KAGVTQTPRYLIKTRGQQVTLSCSPISGHRSVSWYQQTPGQGLQFLFEYFSETQRNKGNFPGRFSGRQFSNSRSEMNVSTLELGDSALYLCASSPGQGNEKLFFGSGTQLSVL.

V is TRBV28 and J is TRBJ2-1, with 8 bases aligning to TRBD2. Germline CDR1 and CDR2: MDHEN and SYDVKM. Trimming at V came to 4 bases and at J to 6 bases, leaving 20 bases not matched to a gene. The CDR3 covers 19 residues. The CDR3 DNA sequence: TGTGCCAGCAGTTACCGCTCTCCACGGGAGGGCCGGTCGGTCAATGAGCAGTTCTTC. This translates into CASSYRSPREGRSVNEQFF. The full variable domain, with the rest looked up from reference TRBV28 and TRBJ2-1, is DVKVTQSSRYLVKRTGEKVFLECVQDMDHENMFWYRQDPGLGLRLIYFSYDVKMKEKGDIPEGYSVSREKKERFSLILESASTNQTSMYLCASSYRSPREGRSVNEQFFGPGTRLTVL.

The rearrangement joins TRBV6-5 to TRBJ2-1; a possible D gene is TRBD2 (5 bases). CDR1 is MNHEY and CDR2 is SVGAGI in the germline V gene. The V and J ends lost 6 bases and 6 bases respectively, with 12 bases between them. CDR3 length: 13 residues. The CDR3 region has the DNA TGTGCCAGCAGCCAACGGAGGACCAATGAGCAGTTCTTC. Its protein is CASSQRRTNEQFF.

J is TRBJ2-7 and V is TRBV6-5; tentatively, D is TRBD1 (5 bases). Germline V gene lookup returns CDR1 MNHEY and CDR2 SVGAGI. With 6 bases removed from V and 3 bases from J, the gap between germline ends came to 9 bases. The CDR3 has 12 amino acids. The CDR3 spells CASRGRDYEQYF. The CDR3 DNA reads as TGTGCCAGCAGGGGGCGAGACTACGAGCAGTACTTC.

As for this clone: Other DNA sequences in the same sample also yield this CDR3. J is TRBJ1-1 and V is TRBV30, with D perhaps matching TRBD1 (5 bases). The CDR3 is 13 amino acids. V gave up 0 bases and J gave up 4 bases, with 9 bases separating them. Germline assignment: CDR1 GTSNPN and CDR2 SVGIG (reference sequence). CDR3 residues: CAWSVSGGTEAFF. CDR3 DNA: TGTGCCTGGAGTGTGAGCGGGGGCACTGAAGCTTTCTTT. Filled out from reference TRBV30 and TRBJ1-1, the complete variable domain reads SQTIHQWPATLVQPVGSPLSLECTVEGTSNPNLYWYRQAAGRGLQLLFYSVGIGQISSEVPQNLSASRPQDRQFILSSKKLLLSDSGFYLCAWSVSGGTEAFFGQGTRLTVV.

The CDR3 nucleotides are TGTGCCAGTAGTATCGGGAGCTCTTTATCAGATGAGCAGTTCTTC. This gives the protein CASSIGSSLSDEQFF. This chain joins TRBV19 and TRBJ2-1, with D possibly TRBD2 on 6 matching bases. Per the germline V gene, CDR1 is LNHDA and CDR2 is SQIVND (reference sequence). The V and J ends lost 3 bases and 8 bases respectively, with 17 bases between them. This CDR3 comprises 15 residues.

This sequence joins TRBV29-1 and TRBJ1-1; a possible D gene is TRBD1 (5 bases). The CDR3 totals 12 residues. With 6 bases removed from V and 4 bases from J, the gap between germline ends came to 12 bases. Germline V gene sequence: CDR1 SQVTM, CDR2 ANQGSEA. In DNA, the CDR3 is TGCAGCGTCAGGGCCATGAGCACTGAAGCTTTCTTT. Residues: CSVRAMSTEAFF.

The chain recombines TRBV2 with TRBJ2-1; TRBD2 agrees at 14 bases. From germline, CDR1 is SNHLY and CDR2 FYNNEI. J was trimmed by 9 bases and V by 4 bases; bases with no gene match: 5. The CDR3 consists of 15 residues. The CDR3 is CASSVGLAGGGEQFF. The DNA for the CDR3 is TGTGCCAGCAGTGTTGGACTAGCGGGAGGTGGTGAGCAGTTCTTC.

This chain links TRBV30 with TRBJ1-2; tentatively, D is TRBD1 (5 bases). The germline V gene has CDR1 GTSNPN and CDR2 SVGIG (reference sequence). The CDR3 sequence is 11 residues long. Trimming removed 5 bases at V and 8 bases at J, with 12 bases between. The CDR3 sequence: CAWARVGGYTF. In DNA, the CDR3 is TGTGCCTGGGCCAGGGTGGGCGGCTACACCTTC.

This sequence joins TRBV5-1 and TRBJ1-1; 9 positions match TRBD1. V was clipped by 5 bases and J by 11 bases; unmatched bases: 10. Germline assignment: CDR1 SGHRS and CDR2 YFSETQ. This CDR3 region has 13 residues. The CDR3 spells CASRGTGRSRAFF. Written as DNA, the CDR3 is TGCGCCAGCAGAGGGACAGGGCGGTCAAGGGCTTTCTTT.

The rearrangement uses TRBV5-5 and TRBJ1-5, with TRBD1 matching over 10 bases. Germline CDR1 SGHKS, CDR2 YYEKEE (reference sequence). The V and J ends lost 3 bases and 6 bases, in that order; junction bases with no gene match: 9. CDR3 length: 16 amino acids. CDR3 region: CASSSDRDRGVQPQHF. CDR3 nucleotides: TGTGCCAGCAGCTCAGACCGGGACAGGGGCGTTCAGCCCCAGCATTTT.

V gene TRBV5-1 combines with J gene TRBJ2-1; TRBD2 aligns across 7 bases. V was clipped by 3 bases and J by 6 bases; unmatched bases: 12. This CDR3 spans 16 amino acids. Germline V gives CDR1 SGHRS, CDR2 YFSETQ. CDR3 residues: CASSSVGLAVGNEQFF. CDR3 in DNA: TGCGCCAGCAGCTCAGTGGGGCTAGCGGTCGGCAATGAGCAGTTCTTC.

CDR3 bases: TGCGCCAGCAGCCCCTCTACAGGGGGGATCTACGAGCAGTACTTC. Translation gives CASSPSTGGIYEQYF. The V gene is TRBV4-1, the J gene TRBJ2-7; TRBD1 aligns across 8 bases. J gave up 3 bases and V 4 bases, and 8 bases lay outside the gene matches. CDR1 and CDR2 (germline): MGHRA, YSYEKL. The CDR3 consists of 15 residues.

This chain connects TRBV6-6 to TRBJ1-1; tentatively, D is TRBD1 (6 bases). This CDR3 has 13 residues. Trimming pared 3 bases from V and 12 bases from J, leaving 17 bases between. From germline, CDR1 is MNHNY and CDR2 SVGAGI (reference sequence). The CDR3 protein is CASSYPGQIGTFF. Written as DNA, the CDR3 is TGTGCCAGCAGTTATCCCGGACAGATCGGAACTTTCTTT.

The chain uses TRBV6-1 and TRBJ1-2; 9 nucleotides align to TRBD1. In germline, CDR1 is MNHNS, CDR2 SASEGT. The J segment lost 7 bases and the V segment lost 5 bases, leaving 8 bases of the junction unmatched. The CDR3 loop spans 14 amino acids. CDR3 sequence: CASSTGTGKGGYTF. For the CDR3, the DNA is TGTGCCAGCAGTACCGGGACAGGGAAAGGTGGCTACACCTTC.

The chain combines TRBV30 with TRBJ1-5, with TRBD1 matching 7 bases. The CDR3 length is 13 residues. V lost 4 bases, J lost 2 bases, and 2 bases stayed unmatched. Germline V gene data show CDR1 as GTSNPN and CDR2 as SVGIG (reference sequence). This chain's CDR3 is CAWNQGGNQPQHF. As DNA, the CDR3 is TGTGCCTGGAACCAGGGGGGCAATCAGCCCCAGCATTTT.

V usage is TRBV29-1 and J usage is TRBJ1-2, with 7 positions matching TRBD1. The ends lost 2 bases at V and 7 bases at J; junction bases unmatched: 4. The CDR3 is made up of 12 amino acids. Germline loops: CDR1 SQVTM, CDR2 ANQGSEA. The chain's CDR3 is CSVEPGDSGYTF. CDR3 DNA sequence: TGCAGCGTTGAACCTGGGGACAGTGGCTACACCTTC.

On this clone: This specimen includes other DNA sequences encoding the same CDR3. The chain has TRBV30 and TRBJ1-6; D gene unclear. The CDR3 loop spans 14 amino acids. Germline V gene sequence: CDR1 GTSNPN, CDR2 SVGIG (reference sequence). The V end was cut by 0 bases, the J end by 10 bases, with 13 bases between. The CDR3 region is CAWSVLKGGSPLHF. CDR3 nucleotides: TGTGCCTGGAGTGTACTAAAGGGAGGGTCACCCCTCCACTTT.

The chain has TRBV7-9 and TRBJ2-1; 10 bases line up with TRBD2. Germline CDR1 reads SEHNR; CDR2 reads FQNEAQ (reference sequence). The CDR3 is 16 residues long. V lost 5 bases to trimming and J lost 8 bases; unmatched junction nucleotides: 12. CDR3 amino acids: CASSLFLAGERDEQFF. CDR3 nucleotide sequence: TGTGCCAGCAGCCTTTTTCTAGCGGGAGAAAGAGATGAGCAGTTCTTC.

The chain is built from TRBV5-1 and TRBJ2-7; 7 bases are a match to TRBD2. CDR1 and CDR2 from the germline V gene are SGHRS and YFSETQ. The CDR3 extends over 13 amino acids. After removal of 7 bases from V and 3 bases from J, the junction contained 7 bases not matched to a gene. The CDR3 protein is CASRLGGGYEQYF. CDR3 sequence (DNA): TGCGCCAGCCGACTGGGGGGGGGCTACGAGCAGTACTTC. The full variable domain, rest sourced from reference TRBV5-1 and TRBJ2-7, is KAGVTQTPRYLIKTRGQQVTLSCSPISGHRSVSWYQQTPGQGLQFLFEYFSETQRNKGNFPGRFSGRQFSNSRSEMNVSTLELGDSALYLCASRLGGGYEQYFGPGTRLTVT.